What follows describes a single T cell receptor beta chain. The antigen remains undetermined. This specimen comes from a study of cytomegalovirus exposure and HLA in healthy donors. The study, taken as a whole, reports: Cytomegalovirus-associated TCR beta chains were listed, numbering 150 to 200.

TCRdb keeps only in-frame clones here, not all; method: immunoSEQ multiplex PCR. The table lists 240,000 or so clones, approximately 84% of them singletons. Sequenced: PBMCs. This TCR was sampled from a woman between 25 and 40 years old in good health and CMV-seropositive.

CDR3 sequence reads: CASSRTQGGGEKEKLFF. CDR3 nucleotides: TGTGCCAGCAGCCGAACCCAGGGTGGCGGGGAGAAGGAAAAACTGTTTTTT. The V call is TRBV7-9, the J call TRBJ1-4; D perhaps matches TRBD1 (5 bases). The germline CDR1 and CDR2 sequences are SEHNR and FQNEAQ (reference sequence). The CDR3 consists of 17 residues. V was clipped by 5 bases and J by 8 bases, with 24 bases between them.